This TCR beta chain was found in a study of CD4 T cells in relation to SARS-CoV-2 and coronaviruses. Study details: Convalescent patients had median age roughly 35 years, range roughly 20 to 80. Shared crossreactive spike epitopes were mapped to their HLA restriction.

Notes on the study in general: Crossreactive clones expanded significantly less to SARS-CoV-2 than monoreactive clones.

This CDR3 has 15 amino acids. In germline, CDR1 is SEHNR, CDR2 FQNEAQ (reference sequence). With 5 bases removed from V and 0 bases from J, the gap between germline ends came to 11 bases. Clones were read by immunoSEQ multiplex PCR, and TCRdb kept only the in-frame ones, dropping some. The sample yields 35,000 to 45,000 clones, over 70% seen once. This clone occurred a few times. The antigen is not known. Roughly 10^5 naive or memory CD4+ cells were cultured with CEF peptides for more than nine days. Sequencing was done on a sample of naive CD4+ T cells from PBMCs, cultured in vitro. The subset is: naive CD4+ T cells isolated by negative enrichment. The genes are TRBV7-9 and TRBJ1-3; D might be TRBD1 (6 bases). The source is an adult with COVID-19. In nucleotides, the CDR3 is TGTGCCAGCAGCGAGACAGGCCTCTCTGGAAACACCATATATTTT. Translated, it gives CASSETGLSGNTIYF.